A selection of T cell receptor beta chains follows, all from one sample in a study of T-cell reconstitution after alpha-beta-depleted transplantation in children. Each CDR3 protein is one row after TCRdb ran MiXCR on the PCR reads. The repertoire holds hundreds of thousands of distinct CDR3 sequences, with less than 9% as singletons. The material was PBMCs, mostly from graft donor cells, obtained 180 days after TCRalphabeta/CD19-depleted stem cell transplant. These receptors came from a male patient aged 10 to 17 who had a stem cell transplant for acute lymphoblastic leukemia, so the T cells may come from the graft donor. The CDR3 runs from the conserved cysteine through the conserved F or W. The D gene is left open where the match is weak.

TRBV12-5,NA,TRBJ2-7,CASGLVRALSYEQYF
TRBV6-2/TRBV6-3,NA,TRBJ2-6,CASSQNWAANVLTF
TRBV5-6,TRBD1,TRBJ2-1,CASRGRDRDHNEQFF
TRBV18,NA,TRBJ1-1,CASSPAGVGYTEAFF
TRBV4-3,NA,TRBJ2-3,CASSQGRATTDTQYF
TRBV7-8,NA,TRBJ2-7,CASSSTWAVRYEQYF
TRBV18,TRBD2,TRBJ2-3,CASSPALAGSMNTQYF
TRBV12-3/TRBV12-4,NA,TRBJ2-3,CASSLVKDTQYF
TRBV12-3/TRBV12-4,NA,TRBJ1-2,CASRPSGVNYGYTF
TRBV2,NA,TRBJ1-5,CASKRRNSSNQPQHF
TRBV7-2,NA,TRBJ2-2,CASSLTLTANTGELFF
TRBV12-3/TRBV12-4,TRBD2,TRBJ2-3,CASTTSGRTDTQYF
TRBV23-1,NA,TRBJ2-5,CASSQSSGSYEETQYF
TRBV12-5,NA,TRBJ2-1,CASAPTGIPNEQFF
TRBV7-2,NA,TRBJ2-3,CASSFTGTSTDTQYF
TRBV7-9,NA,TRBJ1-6,CASSLVEGNSPLHF
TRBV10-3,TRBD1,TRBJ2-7,CAITLDRGGYEQYF
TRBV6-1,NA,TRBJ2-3,CASNLGPGGGTQYF
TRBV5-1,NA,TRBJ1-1,CASRTVFTNTEAFF